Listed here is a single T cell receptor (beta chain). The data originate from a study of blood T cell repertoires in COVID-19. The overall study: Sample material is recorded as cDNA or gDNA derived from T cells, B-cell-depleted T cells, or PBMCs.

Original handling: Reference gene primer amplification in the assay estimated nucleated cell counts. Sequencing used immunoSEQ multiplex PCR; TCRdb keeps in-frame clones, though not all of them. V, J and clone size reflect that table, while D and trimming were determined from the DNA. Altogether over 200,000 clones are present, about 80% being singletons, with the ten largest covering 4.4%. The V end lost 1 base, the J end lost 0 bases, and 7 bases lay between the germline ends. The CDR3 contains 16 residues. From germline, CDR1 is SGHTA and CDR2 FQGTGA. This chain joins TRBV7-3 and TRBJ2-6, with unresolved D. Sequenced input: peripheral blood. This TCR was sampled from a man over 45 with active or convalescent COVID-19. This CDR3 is CASSLIRSSGANVLTF. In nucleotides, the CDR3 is TGTGCCAGCAGCTTAATCCGGAGCTCTGGGGCCAACGTCCTGACTTTC.